These 32 T cell receptor beta chains were sequenced from one sample in a study of blood T cell repertoires in COVID-19. Method: immunoSEQ multiplex PCR; TCRdb's copy keeps in-frame clones and lacks some. There are 350,000 to 450,000 clones in the sample; 85% to 90% occur only once, and 1% to 1.3% lies in the top ten. The source material was PBMCs or T cells enriched from blood (not recorded which). These receptors were taken from a man between 25 and 39 years old who had recovered from COVID-19.

The genes are TRBV18 and TRBJ1-1; possible D gene TRBD1, 5 bases. V lost 1 base and J 0 bases, leaving 6 bases between the germline ends. The germline V gene encodes CDR1 KGHSH and CDR2 LQKENI. This CDR3 comprises 14 residues. The DNA of the CDR3 is TGTGCCAGCTCACCACGGACACTGAACACTGAAGCTTTCTTT. Amino acids: CASSPRTLNTEAFF.

This chain links TRBV15 with TRBJ1-2, with a weak D call TRBD1 (5 bases). CDR3 length: 15 residues. CDR1 and CDR2 from the germline V gene are LNHNV and YYDKDF (reference sequence). V was pared by 0 bases and J by 4 bases, with 12 bases between. CDR3 in DNA: TGTGCCACCAGCAGAGATGGCAGGGAAGGCTATGGCTACACCTTC. The encoded protein is CATSRDGREGYGYTF.

This clone has a single count. The V gene is TRBV6-5, the J gene TRBJ2-5, with TRBD1 matching 8 bases. The CDR3 runs to 15 residues. The junction had 7 bases not matched to a gene; V was cut back by 6 bases and J by 1 base. The V gene's germline CDR1 is MNHEY and CDR2 SVGAGI. The chain's CDR3 is CASRIPQGGQETQYF. In nucleotides, the CDR3 is TGTGCCAGCAGGATCCCACAGGGGGGCCAAGAGACCCAGTACTTC.

The chain joins TRBV12-3 or TRBV12-4 to TRBJ2-5, with TRBD1 identical over 7 bases. The V segment lost 5 bases and the J segment 5 bases; nucleotides outside the gene matches: 5. This CDR3 comprises 13 residues. The CDR3 is CASSITGDETQYF. In DNA form, the CDR3 reads TGTGCCAGCAGTATTACAGGGGATGAGACCCAGTACTTC.

Comment on this clone: Other DNA sequences of this sample code for an identical CDR3. The chain recombines TRBV11-2 with TRBJ1-1; D perhaps matches TRBD1 (5 bases). From germline, CDR1 is SGHAT and CDR2 FQNNGV. Trimming took 1 base from V and 0 from J, leaving 9 bases between them. The CDR3 consists of 15 residues. CDR3 region: CASSLVGGMNTEAFF. The CDR3 nucleotides read TGTGCCAGCAGCTTAGTGGGGGGGATGAACACTGAAGCTTTCTTT.

This chain connects TRBV28 to TRBJ2-3, with 13 bases lining up with TRBD2. The V and J ends lost 3 bases and 3 bases, in that order; junction bases with no gene match: 9. The CDR3 contains 18 residues. CDR1 and CDR2 from the germline V gene are MDHEN and SYDVKM. CDR3: CASSFLLAGGPSTDTQYF. The CDR3 DNA is TGTGCCAGCAGTTTTTTACTAGCGGGAGGGCCGTCAACAGATACGCAGTATTTT.

The chain has TRBV27 and TRBJ2-7, with TRBD2 as a possible D gene (6 bases). CDR1 is MNHEY, CDR2 SMNVEV, per germline (reference sequence). The CDR3 runs to 15 residues. Trimming took 5 bases from V and 0 from J, leaving 14 bases between them. CDR3 amino acids: CASSTGLESSYEQYF. DNA for the CDR3: TGTGCCAGCAGTACGGGACTCGAGTCCTCCTACGAGCAGTACTTC.

This clone showed up just a few times. The chain recombines TRBV6-5 with TRBJ1-6; perhaps TRBD1 as D (5 bases). The CDR3 consists of 13 residues. The germline gives CDR1 MNHEY, CDR2 SVGAGI. The V end was cut by 11 bases, the J end by 6 bases, with 14 bases between. CDR3 sequence (DNA): TGTGCCGGCGGGACGGGATTTAATTCACCCCTCCACTTT. Amino acids: CAGGTGFNSPLHF.

This chain connects TRBV7-2 to TRBJ2-1; 10 nucleotides match TRBD2. Germline CDR1 reads SGHTA; CDR2 reads FQGNSA. The CDR3 has 17 amino acids. The trim removed 2 bases at V and 8 bases at J, leaving 12 bases unmatched. The CDR3 bases are TGTGCCAGCAGCTTAACGTTAGCGGGAGGCCCTTCCGATGAGCAGTTCTTC. Translating it yields CASSLTLAGGPSDEQFF. Filled out from reference TRBV7-2 and TRBJ2-1, the complete variable domain reads GAGVSQSPSNKVTEKGKDVELRCDPISGHTALYWYRQSLGQGLEFLIYFQGNSAPDKSGLPSDRFSAERTGGSVSTLTIQRTQQEDSAVYLCASSLTLAGGPSDEQFFGPGTRLTVL.

The CDR3, as DNA: TGTGCCAGCTCACCCGGACAGGGTATAGAAAAACTGTTTTTT. It is translated as CASSPGQGIEKLFF. V is TRBV18 and J is TRBJ1-4; 8 bases fit TRBD1. V shed 3 bases, J shed 8 bases, and the junction held 5 bases outside the gene matches. The germline gives CDR1 KGHSH, CDR2 LQKENI. This CDR3 is 14 amino acids long.

In its sample, this clone was seen once. The gene calls are TRBV21-1 and TRBJ2-7; no check of the table's D call, TRBD2, against the DNA was made. TRBV21-1 is annotated as a pseudogene. This CDR3 has 15 amino acids. The CDR3 reads CASSKDSRENREQYF. The DNA of the CDR3 is TGTGCCAGCAGCAAAGACTCGCGGGAGAACCGCGAGCAGTACTTC.

V and J are TRBV2 and TRBJ1-1; perhaps TRBD1 as D (6 bases). Trimming removed 9 bases at V and 1 base at J, with 18 bases between. Germline V gene data show CDR1 as SNHLY and CDR2 as FYNNEI. The CDR3 runs 15 residues. DNA for the CDR3: TGTGCCAGTGCAACACAGGGTTCTCGGAACACTGAAGCTTTCTTT. It specifies CASATQGSRNTEAFF. Looking up the rest from reference TRBV2 and TRBJ1-1 gives the full variable domain: EPEVTQTPSHQVTQMGQEVILRCVPISNHLYFYWYRQILGQKVEFLVSFYNNEISEKSEIFDDQFSVERPDGSNFTLKIRSTKLEDSAMYFCASATQGSRNTEAFFGQGTRLTVV.

V and J are TRBV27 and TRBJ2-7; 13 bases are a match to TRBD2. CDR3 length: 15 residues. Germline assignment: CDR1 MNHEY and CDR2 SMNVEV (reference sequence). After removal of 6 bases from V and 7 bases from J, the junction contained 9 bases not matched to a gene. The DNA for the CDR3 is TGTGCCAGCAGGCCCCGACTAGCGGGAGGAGGTGAGCAGTACTTC. Translating gives CASRPRLAGGGEQYF.

This clone was seen a handful of times. The chain has TRBV28 and TRBJ1-5; 9 nucleotides line up with TRBD1. Germline-derived CDR1 and CDR2 are MDHEN and SYDVKM. The CDR3 runs 14 residues. Trimming removed 6 bases from V and 7 bases from J; junction bases left unmatched: 7. CDR3 in DNA: TGTGCCAGCAGGGGACAGGGCTTGTGGCAGCCCCAGCATTTT. This gives the protein CASRGQGLWQPQHF.

The chain couples TRBV19 to TRBJ1-1; 9 nucleotides match TRBD1. J lost 4 bases, V lost 5 bases, and 11 bases had no gene match. CDR1 LNHDA and CDR2 SQIVND come from the germline V gene (reference sequence). CDR3 length: 16 residues. CDR3 region: CASSDLGQGFGTEAFF. The CDR3 DNA reads TGTGCCAGTAGTGATTTGGGACAGGGTTTCGGCACTGAAGCTTTCTTT.

The J gene is TRBJ1-4, the V gene TRBV5-6, with unresolved D. V shed 0 bases and J shed 8 bases, with 17 bases lying between them. The germline CDR1 and CDR2 sequences are SGHDT and YYEEEE. The CDR3 extends over 16 amino acids. The CDR3 reads CASSLAGAALREKLFF. The DNA of the CDR3 is TGTGCCAGCAGCTTGGCCGGTGCGGCTTTACGCGAAAAACTGTTTTTT. The whole variable domain, remainder taken from reference TRBV5-6 and TRBJ1-4, is DAGVTQSPTHLIKTRGQQVTLRCSPKSGHDTVSWYQQALGQGPQFIFQYYEEEERQRGNFPDRFSGHQFPNYSSELNVNALLLGDSALYLCASSLAGAALREKLFFGSGTQLSVL.

V usage is TRBV19 and J usage is TRBJ1-5; 10 bases line up with TRBD1. Germline CDR1 LNHDA, CDR2 SQIVND (reference sequence). The CDR3 is 14 residues long. The ends lost 6 bases at V and 5 bases at J; junction bases unmatched: 4. The CDR3 region has the DNA TGTGCCAGTAGACCCGGACAGGGGGATCAGCCCCAGCATTTT. Translating it yields CASRPGQGDQPQHF.

J is TRBJ2-1 and V is TRBV7-9; 7 positions match TRBD2. The germline V gene encodes CDR1 SEHNR and CDR2 FQNEAQ (reference sequence). The J segment lost 6 bases and the V segment lost 5 bases, leaving 10 bases of the junction unmatched. This CDR3 is 15 amino acids long. The CDR3 nucleotides are TGTGCCAGCAGCCCCGCCGGGAGGACGTCCAATGAGCAGTTCTTC. Protein product: CASSPAGRTSNEQFF.

The chain has TRBV2 and TRBJ1-1; the D gene is possibly TRBD1 (6 bases). Germline CDR1 is SNHLY and CDR2 is FYNNEI. V was clipped by 5 bases and J by 1 base, with 8 bases between them. The CDR3 has 13 amino acids. The chain's CDR3 is CASSNRENTEAFF. CDR3 nucleotide sequence: TGTGCCAGCAGTAACAGGGAGAACACTGAAGCTTTCTTT.

CDR3 sequence: CAWGSSGRVTGELFF. CDR3 sequence (DNA): TGTGCCTGGGGATCTAGCGGGAGAGTCACCGGGGAGCTGTTTTTT. This chain uses TRBV30 with TRBJ2-2, with 10 bases that match TRBD2. Trimming took 5 bases from V and 4 from J; bases not matched to a gene: 7. Per germline, CDR1 GTSNPN and CDR2 SVGIG (reference sequence). This CDR3 is built from 15 residues. Combining the CDR3 with reference TRBV30 and TRBJ2-2 gives the whole variable domain SQTIHQWPATLVQPVGSPLSLECTVEGTSNPNLYWYRQAAGRGLQLLFYSVGIGQISSEVPQNLSASRPQDRQFILSSKKLLLSDSGFYLCAWGSSGRVTGELFFGEGSRLTVL.

The CDR3 sequence is CASSVAAYGYTF. The CDR3 DNA reads as TGTGCCAGCAGTGTTGCGGCCTATGGCTACACCTTC. The J gene is TRBJ1-2, the V gene TRBV28; unclear D gene. This CDR3 is built from 12 residues. Germline V gene lookup returns CDR1 MDHEN and CDR2 SYDVKM. V was clipped by 5 bases and J by 4 bases, with 8 bases between them.

The chain recombines TRBV5-6 with TRBJ2-7; D not resolved. The V gene lost 0 bases and the J gene lost 4 bases, with 11 bases spanning the gap. The germline CDR1 and CDR2 sequences are SGHDT and YYEEEE. This CDR3 region has 14 residues. The CDR3 DNA is TGTGCCAGCAGCTTGGTACTGAGAGGTTACGAGCAGTACTTC. Translating gives CASSLVLRGYEQYF.

The count of this clone is one. V and J are TRBV14 and TRBJ1-6, with 7 bases identical to TRBD1. The V gene's germline CDR1 is SGHDN and CDR2 FVKESK. The CDR3 has 16 amino acids. After removal of 5 bases from V and 7 bases from J, the junction contained 11 bases not matched to a gene. This chain's CDR3 is CASSERSGTANSPLHF. CDR3 DNA sequence: TGTGCCAGCAGCGAACGCTCCGGGACAGCCAATTCACCCCTCCACTTT.

This chain joins TRBV28 and TRBJ1-2; maybe TRBD1 (5 bases). Trimming took off 5 bases at V and 4 bases at J, with 8 bases between the two ends. This CDR3 has 12 residues. Germline V gene sequence: CDR1 MDHEN, CDR2 SYDVKM. The CDR3 reads CASSDDSYGYTF. The CDR3 nucleotides read TGTGCCAGCAGTGACGACAGCTATGGCTACACCTTC.

The V call is TRBV30, the J call TRBJ1-3; 8 bases map to TRBD1. The CDR3 has 17 residues. Germline V gene sequence: CDR1 GTSNPN, CDR2 SVGIG (reference sequence). J was trimmed by 3 bases and V by 4 bases; bases with no gene match: 14. The CDR3 region has the DNA TGTGCCTGGACCAGGGACAGGTGGGCACTCTATGGAAACACCATATATTTT. Amino acid sequence: CAWTRDRWALYGNTIYF.

The V call is TRBV19, the J call TRBJ2-2, with 14 bases that match TRBD2. Germline V lookup: CDR1 LNHDA, CDR2 SQIVND (reference sequence). This CDR3 is 18 amino acids long. V trimming: 5 bases; J trimming: 3 bases; junction bases outside the gene matches: 8. This chain's CDR3 is CASSYTGTSGSYTGELFF. DNA of the CDR3: TGTGCCAGTAGTTATACCGGGACTAGCGGGAGTTACACCGGGGAGCTGTTTTTT.

The chain joins TRBV7-2 to TRBJ2-3, with D uncertain. V was clipped by 5 bases and J by 1 base, with 4 bases between them. This CDR3 region has 12 residues. Germline V gives CDR1 SGHTA, CDR2 FQGNSA. The chain's CDR3 is CASSRGTDTQYF. Written as DNA, the CDR3 is TGTGCCAGCAGCCGAGGCACAGATACGCAGTATTTT.

This clone has just one count. The chain recombines TRBV12-3 or TRBV12-4 with TRBJ2-7, with D possibly TRBD2 on 6 matching bases. CDR3 length equals 12 residues. The V end was cut by 6 bases, the J end by 7 bases, with 13 bases between. CDR3 sequence: CASSRRAGEQYF. The CDR3 nucleotides read TGTGCCAGCAGCAGGAGGGCCGGTGAGCAGTACTTC.

A note on this clone: Distinct nucleotide sequences in the sample also encode this CDR3. In DNA, the CDR3 is TGCAGCGTTGGGGAGGGCCCCTACGAGCAGTACTTC. Protein product: CSVGEGPYEQYF. The chain uses TRBV29-1 and TRBJ2-7; 7 bases line up with TRBD2. Germline V gene lookup returns CDR1 SQVTM and CDR2 ANQGSEA. Trimming took 4 bases from V and 2 from J; bases not matched to a gene: 2. CDR3 length: 12 amino acids.

The chain couples TRBV3-1 (or the pseudogene TRBV3-2) to TRBJ1-4; weak D call: TRBD1 (6 bases). Germline CDR1 LGHDT, CDR2 YNNKEL (reference sequence). This CDR3 has 16 residues. With 5 bases removed from V and 7 bases from J, the gap between germline ends came to 20 bases. The CDR3 nucleotides read TGTGCCAGCAGCTTTGCATCAGGGGTGGGTGGTGAAAAACTGTTTTTT. Translation: CASSFASGVGGEKLFF.

With respect to this clone: The sample contains more than one DNA sequence encoding this CDR3. Here the CDR3 DNA reads TGTGCCAGCAGTGCCCGGTACGAGCAGTACTTC. Its translation is CASSARYEQYF. The V gene is TRBV28, the J gene TRBJ2-7, with D unresolved. Trimming took off 5 bases at V and 4 bases at J, with 6 bases between the two ends. Germline CDR1 is MDHEN and CDR2 is SYDVKM. The CDR3 totals 11 residues.

Worth noting for this clone: Additional DNA sequences in this sample encode the identical CDR3. The CDR3 coding sequence is TGTGCCAGCCGGGAGGATAGCAATCAGCCCCAGCATTTT. This sequence encodes CASREDSNQPQHF. This sequence joins TRBV2 and TRBJ1-5; D remains ambiguous. Looked up from germline, CDR1 is SNHLY and CDR2 is FYNNEI. Trimming shortened V by 8 bases and J by 0 bases, and 8 bases separated the two germline ends. This CDR3 has 13 amino acids.